The 5 T cell receptor beta chains below come from one sample, sequenced in a study of shared clonotypes between healthy human individuals (dated by TCRdb to about 2020). Receptors were amplified or captured by the immunoSEQ multiplex PCR assay. TCRdb mirrors the immuneACCESS table, restricted to in-frame sequences. Some clones are absent from its copies; in checked studies, under half trace to an unresolved V gene, and the reason for the others is unknown. This sample is represented by 2 million to 3 million clones; over 85% of them were singletons. The leading ten clones occupy about 0.38% of the sample. Sequencing input: naive CD4+ T cells from PBMCs. The cell subset or site label, as the study defines it: CD45RA+ positively selected. The source of these receptors is a man aged 18 to 29 in good health. Some clones in this sample may be carry-over from other donors' samples.

The rearrangement joins TRBV27 to TRBJ2-1; D ambiguous. Germline loops: CDR1 MNHEY, CDR2 SMNVEV (reference sequence). The CDR3 is made up of 17 amino acids. Between the trimmed V and J ends, which lost 5 bases and 7 bases, there was a span of 24 bases. CDR3 in amino acids: CASSPLGSPRSGNEQFF. DNA of the CDR3: TGTGCCAGCAGTCCCCTTGGTAGCCCACGAAGTGGAAATGAGCAGTTCTTC.

This clone was counted once. The chain carries TRBV27 and TRBJ2-5, with D hard to call. The V gene's germline CDR1 is MNHEY and CDR2 SMNVEV (reference sequence). The CDR3 is 12 amino acids. V lost 7 bases and J lost 0, with 6 bases in between. CDR3 residues: CASNPYQETQYF. In DNA form, the CDR3 reads TGTGCCAGCAACCCGTACCAAGAGACCCAGTACTTC.

The chain has TRBV7-9 and TRBJ2-3, with 9 bases matching TRBD2. The CDR3 has 17 amino acids. Germline V lookup: CDR1 SEHNR, CDR2 FQNEAQ (reference sequence). Trimming removed 5 bases from V and 3 bases from J; junction bases left unmatched: 12. This CDR3 is CASSHTLAGLETDTQYF. The CDR3 bases are TGTGCCAGCAGCCATACCCTAGCGGGACTGGAAACAGATACGCAGTATTTT.

The chain recombines TRBV5-1 with TRBJ2-5, with 7 bases that match TRBD1. The better agreement between TRBJ2-7 and the DNA end casts doubt on the J call. Germline CDR1 reads SGHRS; CDR2 reads YFSETQ. The CDR3 extends over 14 amino acids. The CDR3 DNA reads TGCGCCAGCAGCACCGGGACAGTTCCCTACGAGCAGTACTTC. Translated, it gives CASSTGTVPYEQYF.

The chain carries TRBV9 and TRBJ1-3, with TRBD1 as a possible D gene (5 bases). V was trimmed by 3 bases and J by 4 bases, leaving 17 bases between them. The CDR3 extends over 16 amino acids. Germline CDR1 and CDR2: SGDLS and YYNGEE. For the CDR3, the DNA is TGTGCCAGCAGCGAATGGGGACGGATTCGGGGAAACACCATATATTTT. Amino acid sequence: CASSEWGRIRGNTIYF.